A selection of T cell receptor beta chains follows, all from one sample in a study of blood T cell repertoires in COVID-19. Clones were sequenced by immunoSEQ multiplex PCR, and TCRdb holds only the in-frame ones, with some missing. The sample records approximately 140,000 clones, 79% being singletons. The sequenced sample was peripheral blood. These receptors came from a man aged 55 to 70 with acute or convalescent COVID-19. The CDR3 runs from the conserved cysteine through the conserved F or W. D genes are given only for firm matches. Expanded clones are given a class, and other clones once, few, many or no size at all.

length: 12
D: -
size: -
V: TRBV30
J: TRBJ2-7
CDR3: CAWSGDSYEQYF
DNA: TGTGCCTGGAGCGGGGATTCCTACGAGCAGTACTTC

length: 15
D: -
size: -
V: TRBV3-1/TRBV3-2
J: TRBJ2-1
CDR3: CASSQDGGNYNEQFF
DNA: TGTGCCAGCAGCCAAGACGGAGGGAACTACAATGAGCAGTTCTTC

length: 13
D: TRBD1
size: few
V: TRBV7-9
J: TRBJ1-5
CDR3: CASSWDRAEPQHF
DNA: TGTGCCAGCAGCTGGGACAGGGCAGAGCCCCAGCATTTT

length: 13
D: -
size: -
V: TRBV7-9
J: TRBJ2-5
CDR3: CASSLLTGETQYF
DNA: TGTGCCAGCAGCCTTCTCACGGGGGAGACCCAGTACTTC

length: 15
D: -
size: -
V: TRBV11-2
J: TRBJ1-6
CDR3: CASSLMGRRDSPLHF
DNA: TGTGCCAGCAGCTTAATGGGACGGAGGGATTCACCCCTCCACTTT

length: 15
D: TRBD1
size: -
V: TRBV5-1
J: TRBJ1-6
CDR3: CASSSTGGEGSPLHF
DNA: TGCGCCAGCAGCTCGACAGGGGGCGAAGGTTCACCCCTCCACTTT

length: 13
D: -
size: -
V: TRBV19
J: TRBJ1-1
CDR3: CASSIRGFAEAFF
DNA: TGTGCCAGTAGTATTCGAGGGTTCGCAGAAGCTTTCTTT

length: 18
D: TRBD2
size: -
V: TRBV19
J: TRBJ2-4
CDR3: CASSITGSGGWTKNIQYF
DNA: TGTGCCAGTAGTATCACGGGATCGGGGGGGTGGACCAAAAACATTCAGTACTTC

length: 15
D: TRBD2
size: -
V: TRBV7-8
J: TRBJ2-2
CDR3: CASSQAGGATGELFF
DNA: TGTGCCAGCAGCCAGGCGGGGGGCGCGACCGGGGAGCTGTTTTTT

length: 13
D: -
size: -
V: TRBV28
J: TRBJ1-4
CDR3: CASTGQINEKLFF
DNA: TGTGCCAGCACTGGACAGATTAATGAAAAACTGTTTTTT

length: 14
D: -
size: -
V: TRBV5-1
J: TRBJ1-2
CDR3: CASSSGRANYGYTF
DNA: TGCGCCAGCAGCTCAGGTCGAGCTAACTATGGCTACACCTTC

length: 15
D: TRBD2
size: -
V: TRBV28
J: TRBJ2-7
CDR3: CASSFGTSGLYEQYF
DNA: TGTGCCAGCAGTTTCGGGACTAGCGGTCTCTACGAGCAGTACTTC

length: 14
D: TRBD2
size: -
V: TRBV7-7
J: TRBJ2-5
CDR3: CASSLGGGTKTQYF
DNA: TGTGCTAGCAGCCTCGGGGGAGGGACGAAGACCCAGTACTTC

length: 13
D: -
size: -
V: TRBV12-3/TRBV12-4
J: TRBJ1-1
CDR3: CASSLDMNTEAFF
DNA: TGTGCCAGCAGTTTAGACATGAACACTGAAGCTTTCTTT

length: 15
D: TRBD1
size: -
V: TRBV28
J: TRBJ1-5
CDR3: CASSFRTGVNQPQHF
DNA: TGTGCCAGCAGTTTTCGGACAGGGGTGAATCAGCCCCAGCATTTT

length: 17
D: TRBD1
size: few
V: TRBV14
J: TRBJ2-3
CDR3: CASSQARGTGGADTQYF
DNA: TGTGCCAGCAGCCAAGCCAGAGGGACAGGTGGCGCAGATACGCAGTATTTT

length: 12
D: -
size: -
V: TRBV19
J: TRBJ2-7
CDR3: CASSPRSAEQYF
DNA: TGTGCCAGTAGCCCCCGGAGCGCCGAGCAGTACTTC

length: 15
D: TRBD1
size: -
V: TRBV11-2
J: TRBJ2-2
CDR3: CASSIGQGPTGELFF
DNA: TGTGCCAGCAGCATTGGACAGGGGCCCACCGGGGAGCTGTTTTTT

length: 16
D: -
size: -
V: TRBV10-3
J: TRBJ1-2
CDR3: CAISETRQPANYGYTF
DNA: TGTGCCATCAGTGAGACCCGACAGCCAGCTAACTATGGCTACACCTTC

length: 15
D: TRBD1
size: -
V: TRBV19
J: TRBJ1-5
CDR3: CASTPLTGGGQPQHF
DNA: TGTGCCAGTACTCCCCTGACAGGGGGCGGTCAGCCCCAGCATTTT

length: 14
D: -
size: once
V: TRBV7-2
J: TRBJ1-3
CDR3: CASSPQGTGNTIYF
DNA: TGTGCCAGCAGCCCACAGGGAACTGGAAACACCATATATTTT

length: 16
D: -
size: -
V: TRBV7-2
J: TRBJ2-2
CDR3: CASSLVTGVWSGELFF
DNA: TGTGCCAGCAGCTTAGTGACGGGAGTCTGGTCCGGGGAGCTGTTTTTT

length: 16
D: TRBD1
size: -
V: TRBV25-1
J: TRBJ1-1
CDR3: CASSGHRATGLTEAFF
DNA: TGTGCCAGCAGTGGCCACCGAGCGACAGGGCTCACTGAAGCTTTCTTT

length: 15
D: TRBD1
size: -
V: TRBV13
J: TRBJ2-3
CDR3: CASSLSGQLTDTQYF
DNA: TGTGCCAGCAGCTTATCGGGACAGCTCACAGATACGCAGTATTTT

length: 15
D: -
size: -
V: TRBV5-1
J: TRBJ1-6
CDR3: CASSLNRAENSPLHF
DNA: TGCGCCAGCAGCTTGAACAGGGCGGAGAATTCACCCCTCCACTTT

length: 14
D: TRBD2
size: few
V: TRBV29-1
J: TRBJ2-7
CDR3: CSVKLAGESLEQYF
DNA: TGCAGCGTTAAACTAGCGGGAGAATCCCTCGAGCAGTACTTC

length: 16
D: -
size: -
V: TRBV3-1/TRBV3-2
J: TRBJ2-2
CDR3: CASSQDVRLRGGELFF
DNA: TGTGCCAGCAGCCAAGATGTCCGACTGAGAGGCGGGGAGCTGTTTTTT

length: 15
D: TRBD1
size: once
V: TRBV19
J: TRBJ1-1
CDR3: CASSIIGTENTEAFF
DNA: TGTGCCAGTAGTATAATAGGGACAGAAAACACTGAAGCTTTCTTT

length: 11
D: -
size: -
V: TRBV5-1
J: TRBJ2-1
CDR3: CASSSGTLQFF
DNA: TGCGCCAGCAGCTCCGGGACACTGCAGTTCTTC

length: 13
D: -
size: -
V: TRBV6-5
J: TRBJ2-7
CDR3: CATQGILGYEQYF
DNA: TGTGCCACCCAGGGGATACTTGGCTACGAGCAGTACTTC

length: 17
D: -
size: -
V: TRBV27
J: TRBJ2-1
CDR3: CASSSSGEGSSYNEQFF
DNA: TGTGCCAGCAGTTCCTCGGGGGAAGGGAGCTCCTACAATGAGCAGTTCTTC

length: 16
D: TRBD2
size: -
V: TRBV15
J: TRBJ2-1
CDR3: CATSRGGLAGVDEQFF
DNA: TGTGCCACCAGCAGAGGCGGACTAGCGGGAGTGGATGAGCAGTTCTTC

length: 15
D: TRBD1
size: -
V: TRBV28
J: TRBJ1-2
CDR3: CASSLIPGGDYGYTF
DNA: TGTGCCAGCAGTTTAATCCCAGGGGGCGACTATGGCTACACCTTC

length: 13
D: -
size: -
V: TRBV12-3/TRBV12-4
J: TRBJ1-1
CDR3: CASSLARGTEAFF
DNA: TGTGCCAGCAGTTTAGCCCGGGGCACTGAAGCTTTCTTT

length: 13
D: TRBD1
size: -
V: TRBV23-1
J: TRBJ1-6
CDR3: CARKQGVNSPLHF
DNA: TGCGCCAGGAAACAGGGGGTTAATTCACCCCTCCACTTT

length: 18
D: TRBD1
size: few
V: TRBV27
J: TRBJ1-5
CDR3: CASSLESPGQGAAWPQHF
DNA: TGTGCCAGCAGCTTAGAATCACCGGGACAGGGGGCGGCGTGGCCCCAGCATTTT

length: 13
D: -
size: -
V: TRBV6-6
J: TRBJ1-5
CDR3: CASTPGGGQPQHF
DNA: TGTGCCAGCACCCCTGGGGGGGGACAGCCCCAGCATTTT

length: 15
D: TRBD1
size: -
V: TRBV18
J: TRBJ1-4
CDR3: CASSLSSRGNEKLFF
DNA: TGTGCCAGCTCCCTTTCAAGCAGGGGGAATGAAAAACTGTTTTTT

length: 14
D: -
size: -
V: TRBV18
J: TRBJ1-2
CDR3: CASSPTTTNYGYTF
DNA: TGTGCCAGCTCACCCACCACAACCAACTATGGCTACACCTTC

length: 13
D: -
size: -
V: TRBV27
J: TRBJ2-5
CDR3: CASSLREQETQYF
DNA: TGTGCCAGCAGTTTACGCGAACAAGAGACCCAGTACTTC

length: 14
D: TRBD1
size: -
V: TRBV27
J: TRBJ2-1
CDR3: CASSPGQGNNEQFF
DNA: TGTGCCAGCAGTCCGGGACAGGGTAACAATGAGCAGTTCTTC

length: 14
D: -
size: few
V: TRBV7-2
J: TRBJ1-5
CDR3: CASSLKSSNQPQHF
DNA: TGTGCCAGCAGCCTAAAGTCTAGCAATCAGCCCCAGCATTTT

length: 16
D: -
size: -
V: TRBV18
J: TRBJ2-1
CDR3: CASSLSQGSSYNEQFF
DNA: TGTGCCAGCTCACTATCGCAGGGGAGCTCCTACAATGAGCAGTTCTTC

length: 15
D: -
size: few
V: TRBV27
J: TRBJ1-6
CDR3: CASSFRGLLNSPLHF
DNA: TGTGCCAGCAGTTTTCGCGGACTCCTGAATTCACCCCTCCACTTT

length: 14
D: -
size: -
V: TRBV19
J: TRBJ2-1
CDR3: CASSTNGRAYEQFF
DNA: TGTGCCAGTAGTACAAATGGCAGGGCCTATGAGCAGTTCTTC

length: 14
D: TRBD2
size: -
V: TRBV29-1
J: TRBJ2-7
CDR3: CSVIGLAGRNEQYF
DNA: TGCAGCGTTATAGGACTAGCGGGACGCAACGAGCAGTACTTC